The rows below give T cell receptor beta chains drawn from one sample of a study of tumor and adjacent non-tumor tissue in lung cancer. MiXCR, applied by TCRdb to the multiplex PCR reads, yields one record per CDR3 protein. Counted here are 77,000 or so distinct CDR3 sequences, roughly 80% occurring once; the ten biggest clones make up more than 10%. Sequenced: lung tumor tissue. Every receptor here comes from a woman in her forties or fifties with non-small cell lung cancer. The CDR3 runs from the conserved cysteine through the conserved F or W. A D gene is named only where the DNA matches it firmly. Part of the rows lack a size; the others show once, few, many or a class for expanded clones.

CDR3: CASSLEPLSYEQYF; DNA: TGCGCCAGCAGCTTGGAGCCGCTCTCCTACGAGCAGTACTTC; V: TRBV5-1; J: TRBJ2-7; D: NA; size: many
CDR3: CAGNPTGFQETQYF; DNA: TGTGCCGGCAACCCGACAGGGTTTCAAGAGACCCAGTATTTC; V: TRBV6-5; J: TRBJ2-5; D: TRBD1; size: NA
CDR3: CDSSQEGAGISYNEQFF; DNA: TGCGACAGCAGCCAAGAGGGAGCGGGGATCTCCTACAATGAGCAGTTCTTC; V: TRBV4-2; J: TRBJ2-1; D: TRBD2; size: NA
CDR3: CSAEVSGTDTQYF; DNA: TGCAGTGCTGAGGTTAGCGGCACAGATACGCAGTATTTT; V: TRBV20-1; J: TRBJ2-3; D: NA; size: many
CDR3: CASSVATGSRDTQYF; DNA: TGTGCCAGCAGCGTAGCGACAGGGTCGCGCGATACGCAGTATTTT; V: TRBV5-4; J: TRBJ2-3; D: TRBD1; size: many
CDR3: CAISESESGASVLTF; DNA: TGTGCCATCAGTGAGTCGGAGTCTGGGGCCAGTGTCCTGACTTTC; V: TRBV10-3; J: TRBJ2-6; D: NA; size: NA
CDR3: CASSLDRYNEKFF; DNA: TGCGCCAGCAGCTTGGATCGATACAATGAGAAGTTCTTC; V: TRBV5-1; J: TRBJ2-1; D: NA; size: once
CDR3: CASSLSVGGSETQYF; DNA: TGCGCCAGCAGCTTGTCAGTGGGAGGTTCAGAGACCCAGTACTTC; V: TRBV5-1; J: TRBJ2-5; D: NA; size: NA
CDR3: CASSYSYRATPGNTIYF; DNA: TGTGCCAGCAGTTACTCGTACAGAGCCACCCCTGGAAACACCATATATTTT; V: TRBV6-5; J: TRBJ1-3; D: NA; size: many
CDR3: CAISLGPLTGYEQYF; DNA: TGTGCCATCAGTTTAGGTCCCCTGACGGGCTATGAGCAGTACTTC; V: TRBV12-3/TRBV12-4; J: TRBJ2-7; D: NA; size: NA
CDR3: CVSGLAGGTGELFF; DNA: TGTGTCAGCGGCCTAGCGGGGGGCACCGGGGAGTTGTTTTTT; V: TRBV11-3; J: TRBJ2-2; D: TRBD2; size: NA
CDR3: CACSLGEQEIPYF; DNA: TGTGCCTGCAGCTTAGGTGAACAAGAGATCCCGTACTTC; V: TRBV11-3; J: TRBJ2-5; D: NA; size: once
CDR3: CAIREMGGEQFF; DNA: TGTGCCATTCGAGAGATGGGAGGTGAGCAGTTCTTC; V: TRBV15; J: TRBJ2-1; D: NA; size: NA
CDR3: CASSLAGTGRKEQYF; DNA: TGTGCTAGCAGCTTGGCCGGGACAGGTAGGAAAGAGCAATACTTC; V: TRBV11-2; J: TRBJ2-7; D: TRBD1; size: NA
CDR3: CASKRDRNTGELFF; DNA: TGTGCCAGCAAAAGAGACAGAAACACCGGGGAGCTGTTTTTT; V: TRBV12-3/TRBV12-4; J: TRBJ2-2; D: NA; size: medium-sized
CDR3: CTSNLDKGDTQYF; DNA: TGTACCAGCAACTTGGACAAGGGAGATACGCAGTATTTT; V: TRBV11-2; J: TRBJ2-3; D: NA; size: NA
CDR3: CVCTEDSTTDTQYF; DNA: TGTGTCTGCACCGAAGACAGTACGACAGATACGCAGTATTTT; V: TRBV6-6; J: TRBJ2-3; D: NA; size: NA
CDR3: CASSLWSMADTQYF; DNA: TGCGCCAGCAGCTTGTGGAGTATGGCAGATACGCAGTACTTT; V: TRBV5-1; J: TRBJ2-3; D: NA; size: NA
CDR3: CANHPHKTGGRGKLLF; DNA: TGTGCCAACCACCCCCACAAAACAGGGGGAAGAGGAAAACTGCTTTTT; V: TRBV12-3/TRBV12-4; J: TRBJ1-4; D: TRBD1; size: NA
CDR3: CASSIGTGGSYEQYF; DNA: TGTGCCAGCTCCATCGGGACAGGGGGAAGCTACGAGCAGTACTTC; V: TRBV18; J: TRBJ2-7; D: TRBD1; size: once
CDR3: CASSQEEGDAEWSTDTQYF; DNA: TGCGCCAGCAGCCAAGAGGAGGGGGATGCGGAGTGGAGCACAGATACGCAGTATTTT; V: TRBV4-1; J: TRBJ2-3; D: NA; size: NA
CDR3: CASRTPGVSGSKNIQYF; DNA: TGCGCCAGCAGGACCCCGGGGGTTAGCGGGAGCAAAAACATTCAGTACTTC; V: TRBV10-1; J: TRBJ2-4; D: TRBD2; size: many
CDR3: CASSLGQGRQPQHF; DNA: TGTGCCAGCAGCTTAGGACAGGGACGGCAGCCCCAGCATTTT; V: TRBV11-2; J: TRBJ1-5; D: TRBD1; size: many
CDR3: CASSGQGTYEQYF; DNA: TGCGCCAGCAGCGGACAGGGCACCTACGAGCAGTACTTC; V: TRBV10-1; J: TRBJ2-7; D: TRBD1; size: many
CDR3: CSAQRTADNSPLHF; DNA: TGCAGTGCTCAGAGGACAGCCGATAATTCACCCCTCCACTTT; V: TRBV20-1; J: TRBJ1-6; D: NA; size: many
CDR3: CASSQGGFGGPYNEEFF; DNA: TGTGCCAGCAGCCAAGGGGGGTTTGGCGGGCCCTACAATGAGGAGTTCTTC; V: TRBV4-2; J: TRBJ2-1; D: NA; size: NA
CDR3: CATSGWKGNNQPQHF; DNA: TGTGCCACCAGTGGGTGGAAGGGGAACAATCAGCCCCAGCATTTT; V: TRBV24-1; J: TRBJ1-5; D: NA; size: many
CDR3: CSASATNDGELFF; DNA: TGTAGTGCTAGTGCGACTAACGACGGGGAGCTGTTTTTT; V: TRBV20-1; J: TRBJ2-2; D: NA; size: NA
CDR3: CVSSEVGGGAGANVPTF; DNA: NA; V: TRBV6-1; J: TRBJ2-6; D: NA; size: NA
CDR3: CLSSYAGTTLHGYTF; DNA: TGTCTCAGCAGTTACGCCGGGACAACTCTTCATGGCTACACCTTC; V: TRBV6-5; J: TRBJ1-2; D: NA; size: NA
CDR3: CANSLGSHEPQHF; DNA: TGTGCCAACAGTTTAGGATCCCATGAGCCCCAGCATTTT; V: TRBV12-3/TRBV12-4; J: TRBJ1-5; D: NA; size: NA
CDR3: CASSLAADGEQFF; DNA: TGTGCCAGCAGCTTGGCCGCGGACGGTGAGCAGTTCTTC; V: TRBV5-4; J: TRBJ2-1; D: NA; size: many
CDR3: CASSQTGTTQFF; DNA: TGTGCCAGCAGCCAAACCGGGACTACGCAGTTCTTC; V: TRBV7-8; J: TRBJ2-1; D: TRBD2; size: many
CDR3: CASSRLGYGLTGELFF; DNA: TGTGCCAGCAGTCGCCTTGGATACGGGCTAACAGGGGAGCTGTTTTTT; V: TRBV6-2/TRBV6-3; J: TRBJ2-2; D: NA; size: NA
CDR3: CASSSSGPRSGANVLTF; DNA: TGTGCCAGCAGCTCGTCGGGACCGCGCTCTGGGGCCAACGTCCTGACTTTC; V: TRBV11-2; J: TRBJ2-6; D: NA; size: many
CDR3: CASSLGQGDQAQHF; DNA: TGTGCCAGTAGCTTGGGGCAGGGTGACCAGGCCCAGCATTTT; V: TRBV5-6; J: TRBJ1-5; D: NA; size: NA
CDR3: CVSSGADAQQPQHF; DNA: TGCGTCAGCAGTGGGGCTGATGCGCAGCAGCCCCAGCATTTT; V: TRBV10-2; J: TRBJ1-5; D: NA; size: NA
CDR3: CASIVRVLETQYF; DNA: TGTGCCAGCATCGTCAGGGTTCTCGAGACCCAGTATTTC; V: TRBV7-8; J: TRBJ2-5; D: NA; size: NA
CDR3: CTSERGTTTEAFF; DNA: TGCACCAGCGAGAGGGGGACAACCACTGAAGCTTTCTTT; V: TRBV4-1; J: TRBJ1-1; D: NA; size: once
CDR3: CASSQDLLAGGGETDTQYF; DNA: TGTGCCAGCAGCCAAGATTTGTTAGCGGGAGGGGGGGAGACAGATACGCAGTATTTT; V: TRBV4-2; J: TRBJ2-3; D: TRBD2; size: NA